Below, 3 T cell receptor beta chains from the same sample are listed, as sequenced in a study of siplizumab effects on memory and regulatory T cells. The assay was immunoSEQ multiplex PCR, and TCRdb's table has in-frame clones only and misses some. The sample yields roughly 120,000 clones, roughly 94% seen once. Sequenced input: non-Treg CD4+ T cells sorted from blood. These receptors originate from a human donor in good health.

The rearrangement links TRBV5-6 to TRBJ2-7; 8 bases are shared with TRBD1. The junction had 17 bases not matched to a gene; V was cut back by 4 bases and J by 5 bases. The CDR3 runs 17 residues. The germline CDR1 and CDR2 sequences are SGHDT and YYEEEE. The CDR3, as DNA: TGTGCCAGCAGCAAACATCCGGGACAGGCCATCGAAAACGAGCAGTACTTC. The encoded protein is CASSKHPGQAIENEQYF.

This CDR3 is CASSQAKGNEYGYTF. Written as DNA, the CDR3 is TGCGCCAGCAGCCAAGCTAAAGGAAATGAATATGGCTACACCTTC. The chain couples TRBV4-1 to TRBJ1-2; D gene ambiguous. Germline CDR1 MGHRA, CDR2 YSYEKL. The CDR3 covers 15 residues. V was pared by 1 base and J by 5 bases, with 14 bases between.

The gene calls are TRBV5-4 and TRBJ1-4, with D possibly matching TRBD1 (5 bases). The CDR3 sequence is 13 residues long. Trimming removed 1 base at V and 8 bases at J, with 9 bases between. Germline CDR1 is SGHNT and CDR2 is YYREEE (reference sequence). In DNA, the CDR3 is TGTGCCAGCAGCTTGAAAGGGGAGGAAAAACTGTTTTTT. This encodes CASSLKGEEKLFF.